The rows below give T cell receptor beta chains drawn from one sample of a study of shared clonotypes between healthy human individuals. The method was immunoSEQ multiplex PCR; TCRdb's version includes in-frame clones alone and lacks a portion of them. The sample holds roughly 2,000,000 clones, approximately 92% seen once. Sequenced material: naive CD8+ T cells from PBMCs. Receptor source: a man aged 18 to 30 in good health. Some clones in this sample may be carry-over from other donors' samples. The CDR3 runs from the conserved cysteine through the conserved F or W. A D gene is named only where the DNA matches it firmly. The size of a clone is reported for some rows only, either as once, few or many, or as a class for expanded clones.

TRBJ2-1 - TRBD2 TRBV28 CASSFIAGVEQFF TGTGCCAGCAGTTTTATAGCGGGAGTGGAGCAGTTCTTC
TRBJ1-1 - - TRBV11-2 CASSLDVTGEMNTEAFF TGTGCCAGCAGCTTAGATGTCACGGGGGAAATGAACACTGAAGCTTTCTTT
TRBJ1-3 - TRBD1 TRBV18 CASSTERTGGTGNTIYF TGTGCCAGCTCAACCGAACGGACAGGGGGCACGGGAAACACCATATATTTT
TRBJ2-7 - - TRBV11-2 CASSLAGRGNEQYF TGTGCCAGCAGCTTAGCTGGCAGAGGGAACGAGCAGTACTTC
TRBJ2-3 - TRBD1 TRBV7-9 CASRQGSSTDTQYF TGTGCCAGCAGACAGGGGTCCAGCACAGATACGCAGTATTTT
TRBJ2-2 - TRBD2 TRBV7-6 CASSGRGNTGELFF TGTGCCAGCAGCGGGAGGGGGAACACCGGGGAGCTGTTTTTT
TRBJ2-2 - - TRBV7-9 CASSLVTTRNTGELFF TGTGCCAGCAGCTTAGTGACAACCAGGAACACCGGGGAGCTGTTTTTT
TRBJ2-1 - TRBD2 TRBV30 CAWREFTSGGFNEQFF TGTGCCTGGAGGGAGTTTACTAGCGGAGGTTTCAATGAGCAGTTCTTC
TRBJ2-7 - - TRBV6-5 CASSRDGYEQYF TGTGCCAGCAGTCGAGATGGGTACGAGCAGTACTTC
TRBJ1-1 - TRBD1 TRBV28 CASSPLGLGQGATEAFF TGTGCCAGCAGCCCTCTCGGCCTCGGACAGGGGGCTACTGAAGCTTTCTTT
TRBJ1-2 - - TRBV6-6 CASTPGRATQDGYTF TGTGCCAGCACCCCGGGCCGGGCCACTCAGGATGGCTACACCTTC
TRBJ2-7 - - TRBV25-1 CASSGWTGVSGIEYEQYF TGTGCCAGCAGTGGTTGGACAGGGGTTAGCGGGATAGAATACGAGCAGTACTTC
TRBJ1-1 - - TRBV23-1 CASSHPKVNTEAFF TGCGCCAGCAGTCACCCTAAGGTGAACACTGAAGCTTTCTTT
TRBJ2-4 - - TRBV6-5 CASKFRETINIQYF TGTGCCAGCAAATTTCGGGAGACGATTAACATTCAGTACTTC
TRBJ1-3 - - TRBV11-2 CASSRAGPGNTIYF TGTGCCAGCAGCCGGGCAGGACCTGGAAACACCATATATTTT
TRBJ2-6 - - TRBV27 CASSTPGQLELWGANVLTF TGTGCCAGCAGTACCCCGGGACAACTGGAGTTGTGGGGGGCCAACGTCCTGACTTTC
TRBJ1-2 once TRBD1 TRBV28 CASSLVFRDRSGYTF TGTGCCAGCAGTTTAGTTTTTCGGGACAGGAGTGGCTACACCTTC
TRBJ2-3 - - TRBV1 CTSSKVIAGVVGTDTQYF TGCACCAGCAGCAAAGTCATAGCGGGAGTGGTTGGCACAGATACGCAGTATTTT
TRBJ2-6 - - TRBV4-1 CASSQDQNPGANVLTF TGCGCCAGCAGCCAAGATCAAAACCCTGGGGCCAACGTCCTGACTTTC
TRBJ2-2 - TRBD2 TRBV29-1 CRSLAGDTGELFF TGCAGGTCACTAGCGGGGGACACCGGGGAGCTGTTTTTT
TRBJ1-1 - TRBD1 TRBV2 CASSELTGARGNTEAFF TGTGCCAGCAGTGAGTTAACAGGGGCCCGAGGGAACACTGAAGCTTTCTTT
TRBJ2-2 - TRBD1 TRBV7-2 CASSFNRGSGELFF TGTGCCAGCAGCTTCAACAGGGGCTCCGGGGAGCTGTTTTTT
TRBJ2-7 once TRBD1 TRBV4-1 CASSQDSRQGVISYEQYF TGCGCCAGCAGCCAAGACAGTCGACAGGGGGTGATATCCTACGAGCAGTACTTC
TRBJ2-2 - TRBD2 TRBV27 CASKLAGEGDTGELFF TGTGCCAGCAAACTAGCGGGAGAAGGGGACACCGGGGAGCTGTTTTTT
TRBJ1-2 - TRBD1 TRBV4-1 CASSQVGQGARGYTF TGCGCCAGCAGCCAAGTGGGACAGGGGGCGCGCGGCTACACCTTC
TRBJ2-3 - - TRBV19 CASTPRGAQSTDTQYF TGTGCCAGTACCCCTAGGGGTGCACAGAGCACAGATACGCAGTATTTT
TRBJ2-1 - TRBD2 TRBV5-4 CASSIGLAYNEQFF TGTGCCAGCAGTATCGGACTAGCCTACAATGAGCAGTTCTTC
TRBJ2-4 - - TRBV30 CAWSPGFSKNIQYF TGTGCCTGGAGTCCTGGATTTTCCAAAAACATTCAGTACTTC
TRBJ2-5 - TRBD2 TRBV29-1 CSVAAGEVKTQYF TGCAGCGTTGCGGCGGGAGAGGTAAAGACCCAGTACTTC
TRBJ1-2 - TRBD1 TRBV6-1 CASQVGTGTYGYTF TGTGCCAGCCAAGTGGGGACAGGGACATATGGCTACACCTTC